This T cell receptor (beta chain) was captured in a study of siplizumab effects on memory and regulatory T cells. The CDR3 loop spans 13 amino acids. V was clipped by 4 bases and J by 4 bases, with 10 bases between them. The germline gives CDR1 LNHDA, CDR2 SQIVND (reference sequence). The study, taken as a whole, reports: Few alloreactive clones mapped to unstimulated subsets.

Turning to this clone: No antigen is known for it.

The protocol was immunoSEQ multiplex PCR, while the TCRdb copy is restricted to in-frame clones and leaves out a portion. The sample records roughly 60,000 clones, roughly 97% being singletons. The sequence came from a human donor in good health. Sequenced: naive CD8+ T cells sorted from blood. The rearrangement uses TRBV19 and TRBJ1-1; D is unresolved. CDR3 nucleotide sequence: TGTGCCAGTAGTAGGGGTGGGAGCACTGAAGCTTTCTTT. Its translation is CASSRGGSTEAFF.